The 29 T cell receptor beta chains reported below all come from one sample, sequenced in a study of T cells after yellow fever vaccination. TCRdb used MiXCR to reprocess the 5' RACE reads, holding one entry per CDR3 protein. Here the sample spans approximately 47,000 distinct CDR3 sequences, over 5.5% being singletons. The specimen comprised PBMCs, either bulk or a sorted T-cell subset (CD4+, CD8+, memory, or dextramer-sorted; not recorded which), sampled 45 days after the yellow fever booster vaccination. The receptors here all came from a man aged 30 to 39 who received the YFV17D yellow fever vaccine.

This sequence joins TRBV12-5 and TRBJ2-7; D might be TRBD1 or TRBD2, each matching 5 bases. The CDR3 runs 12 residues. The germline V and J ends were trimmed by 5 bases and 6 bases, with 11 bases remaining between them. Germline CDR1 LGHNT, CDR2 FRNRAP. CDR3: CASGPGTSEQYF. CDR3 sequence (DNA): TGTGCTAGTGGTCCCGGGACCTCCGAGCAGTACTTC.

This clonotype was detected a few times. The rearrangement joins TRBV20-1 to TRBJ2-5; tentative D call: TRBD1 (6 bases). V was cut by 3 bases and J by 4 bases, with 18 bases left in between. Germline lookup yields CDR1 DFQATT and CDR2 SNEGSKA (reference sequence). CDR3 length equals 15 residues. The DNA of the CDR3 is TGCAGTGCTAGCGGGACGGGTAGGGGGATAGAGACCCAGTACTTC. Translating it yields CSASGTGRGIETQYF.

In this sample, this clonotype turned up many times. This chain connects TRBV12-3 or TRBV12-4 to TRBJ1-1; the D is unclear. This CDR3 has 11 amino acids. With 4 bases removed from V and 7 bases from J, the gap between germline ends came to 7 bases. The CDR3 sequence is CASSSRSEAFF. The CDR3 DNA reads TGTGCCAGCAGTTCGAGAAGTGAAGCTTTCTTT.

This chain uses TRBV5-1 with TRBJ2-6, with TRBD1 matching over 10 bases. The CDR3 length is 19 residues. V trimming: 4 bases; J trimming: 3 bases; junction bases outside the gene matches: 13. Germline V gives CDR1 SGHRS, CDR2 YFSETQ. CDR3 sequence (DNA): TGCGCCAGCAGCCCGCACCTCCCGGGACAGGGGTATGGGGCCAACGTCCTGACTTTC. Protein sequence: CASSPHLPGQGYGANVLTF.

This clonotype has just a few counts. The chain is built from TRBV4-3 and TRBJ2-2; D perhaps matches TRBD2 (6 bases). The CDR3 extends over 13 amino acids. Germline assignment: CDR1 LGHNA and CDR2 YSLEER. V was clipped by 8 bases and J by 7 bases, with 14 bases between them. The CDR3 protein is CASAGNRGGELFF. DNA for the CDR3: TGCGCCAGCGCGGGAAATAGGGGCGGGGAGCTGTTTTTT.

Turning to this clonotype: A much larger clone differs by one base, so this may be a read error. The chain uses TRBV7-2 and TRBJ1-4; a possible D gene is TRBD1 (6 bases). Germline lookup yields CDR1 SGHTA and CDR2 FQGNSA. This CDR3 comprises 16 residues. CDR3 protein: CASSRDMIGGSEILFF. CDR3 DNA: TGTGCCAGCAGCCGGGACATGATCGGGGGATCAGAAATACTGTTTTTT.

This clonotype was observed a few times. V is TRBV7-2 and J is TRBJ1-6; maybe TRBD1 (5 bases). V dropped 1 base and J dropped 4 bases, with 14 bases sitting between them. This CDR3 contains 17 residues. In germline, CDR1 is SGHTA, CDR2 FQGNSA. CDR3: CASSLGGTGPYNSPLHF. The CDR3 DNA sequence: TGTGCCAGCAGCTTAGGAGGGACGGGACCTTATAATTCACCCCTCCACTTT.

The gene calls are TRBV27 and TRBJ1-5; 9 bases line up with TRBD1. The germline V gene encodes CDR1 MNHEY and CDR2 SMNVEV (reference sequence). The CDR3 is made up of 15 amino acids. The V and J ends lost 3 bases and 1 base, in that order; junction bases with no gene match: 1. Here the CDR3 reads CASSLGQGSNQPQHF. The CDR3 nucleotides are TGTGCCAGCAGTTTGGGACAGGGCAGCAATCAGCCCCAGCATTTT.

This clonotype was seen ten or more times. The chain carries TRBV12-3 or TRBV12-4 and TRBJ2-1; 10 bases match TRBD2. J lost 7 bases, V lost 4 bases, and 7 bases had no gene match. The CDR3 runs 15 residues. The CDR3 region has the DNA TGTGCCAGCAGTTACAGCGGGAGGGCCGTAAATGAGCAGTTCTTC. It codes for CASSYSGRAVNEQFF.

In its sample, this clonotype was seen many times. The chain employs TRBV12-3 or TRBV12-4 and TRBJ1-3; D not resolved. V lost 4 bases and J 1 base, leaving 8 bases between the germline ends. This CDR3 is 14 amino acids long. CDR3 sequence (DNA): TGTGCCAGCAGTTCGACCGGGTCTGGAAACACCATATATTTT. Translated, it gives CASSSTGSGNTIYF.

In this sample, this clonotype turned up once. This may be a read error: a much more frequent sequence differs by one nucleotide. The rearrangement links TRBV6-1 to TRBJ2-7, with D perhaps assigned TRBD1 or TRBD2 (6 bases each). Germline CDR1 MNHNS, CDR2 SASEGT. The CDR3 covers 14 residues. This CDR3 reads CVSSLTQRGREQYF. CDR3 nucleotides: TGTGTCAGCAGCCTTACCCAGAGGGGGAGGGAGCAGTACTTC.

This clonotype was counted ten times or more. The CDR3 reads CSASGTNTDTQYF. Here the CDR3 DNA reads TGCAGTGCCTCCGGGACTAACACAGATACGCAGTATTTT. The genes are TRBV20-1 and TRBJ2-3, with TRBD2 identical over 7 bases. After removal of 6 bases from V and 2 bases from J, the junction contained 5 bases not matched to a gene. Per the germline V gene, CDR1 is DFQATT and CDR2 is SNEGSKA (reference sequence). CDR3 length: 13 residues.

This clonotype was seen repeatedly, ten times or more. This CDR3 is CASSSTHTGASTDTQYF. CDR3 DNA: TGTGCCAGCAGTTCCACCCATACGGGGGCTAGCACAGATACGCAGTATTTT. The V gene is TRBV12-3 or TRBV12-4, the J gene TRBJ2-3, with D perhaps TRBD1 or TRBD2 (6 bases each). This CDR3 spans 17 amino acids. The V end lost 4 bases, the J end lost 0 bases, and 17 bases lay between the germline ends.

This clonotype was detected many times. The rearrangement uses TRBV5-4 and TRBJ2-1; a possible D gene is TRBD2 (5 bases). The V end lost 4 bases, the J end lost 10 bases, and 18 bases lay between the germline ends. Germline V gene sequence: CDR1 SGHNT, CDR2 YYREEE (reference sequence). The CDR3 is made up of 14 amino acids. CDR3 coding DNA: TGTGCCAGCAGCCCGGGGTTTGAATTGCAAGAGCAGTTCTTC. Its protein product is CASSPGFELQEQFF.

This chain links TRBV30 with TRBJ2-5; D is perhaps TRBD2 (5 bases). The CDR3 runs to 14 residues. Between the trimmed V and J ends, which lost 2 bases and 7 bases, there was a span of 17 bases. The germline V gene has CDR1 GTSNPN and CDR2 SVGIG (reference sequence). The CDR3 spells CAWSFIVAEGTQYF. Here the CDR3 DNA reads TGTGCCTGGAGTTTTATAGTGGCCGAGGGGACCCAGTACTTC.

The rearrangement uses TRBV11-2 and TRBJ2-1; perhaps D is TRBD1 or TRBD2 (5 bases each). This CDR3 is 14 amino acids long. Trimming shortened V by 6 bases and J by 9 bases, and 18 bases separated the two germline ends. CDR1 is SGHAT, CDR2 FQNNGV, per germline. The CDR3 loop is CASRDPSRGGEQFF. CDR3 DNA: TGTGCCAGCAGGGACCCCTCCCGGGGCGGTGAGCAGTTCTTC.

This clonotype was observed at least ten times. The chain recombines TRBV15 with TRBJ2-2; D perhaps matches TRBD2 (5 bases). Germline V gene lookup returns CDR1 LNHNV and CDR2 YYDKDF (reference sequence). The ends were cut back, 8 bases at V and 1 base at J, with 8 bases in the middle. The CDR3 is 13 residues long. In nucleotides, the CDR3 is TGTGCCACCTCGGGAAGGAACACCGGGGAGCTGTTTTTT. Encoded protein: CATSGRNTGELFF.

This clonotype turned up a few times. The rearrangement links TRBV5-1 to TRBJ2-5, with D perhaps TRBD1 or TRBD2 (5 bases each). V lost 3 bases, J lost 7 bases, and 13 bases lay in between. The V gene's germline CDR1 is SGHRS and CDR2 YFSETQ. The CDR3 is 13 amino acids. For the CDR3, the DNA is TGCGCCAGCAGCTCTGAGACTGGGGGGACCCAGTACTTC. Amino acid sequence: CASSSETGGTQYF.

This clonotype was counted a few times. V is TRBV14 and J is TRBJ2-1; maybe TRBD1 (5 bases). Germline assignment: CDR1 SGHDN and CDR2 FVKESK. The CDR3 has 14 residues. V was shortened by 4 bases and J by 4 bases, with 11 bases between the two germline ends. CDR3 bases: TGTGCCAGCAGCCGACCAGACAGTTACAATGAGCAGTTCTTC. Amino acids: CASSRPDSYNEQFF.

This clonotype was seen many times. The CDR3 coding sequence is TGTGCCAGCAGCTCCTGGTCAGATACGCAGTATTTT. Its translation: CASSSWSDTQYF. This sequence joins TRBV6-2 or TRBV6-3 and TRBJ2-3; D is uncertain. With 6 bases removed from V and 4 bases from J, the gap between germline ends came to 8 bases. The V gene's germline CDR1 is MNHEY and CDR2 SVGEGT. The CDR3 length is 12 residues.

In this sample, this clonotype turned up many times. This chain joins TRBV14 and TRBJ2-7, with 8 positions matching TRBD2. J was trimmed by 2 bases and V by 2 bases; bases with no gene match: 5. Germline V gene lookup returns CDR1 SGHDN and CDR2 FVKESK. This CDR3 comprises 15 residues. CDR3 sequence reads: CASSQLQAGAYEQYF. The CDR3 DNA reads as TGTGCCAGCAGCCAACTACAAGCGGGAGCCTACGAGCAGTACTTC.

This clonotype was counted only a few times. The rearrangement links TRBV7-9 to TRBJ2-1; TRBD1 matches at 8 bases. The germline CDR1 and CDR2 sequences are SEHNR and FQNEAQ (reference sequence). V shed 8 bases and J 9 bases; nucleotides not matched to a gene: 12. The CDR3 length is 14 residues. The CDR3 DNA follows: TGTGCCAGCGAGGGGGGAACAGGGGGATTTGAGCAGTTCTTC. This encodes CASEGGTGGFEQFF.

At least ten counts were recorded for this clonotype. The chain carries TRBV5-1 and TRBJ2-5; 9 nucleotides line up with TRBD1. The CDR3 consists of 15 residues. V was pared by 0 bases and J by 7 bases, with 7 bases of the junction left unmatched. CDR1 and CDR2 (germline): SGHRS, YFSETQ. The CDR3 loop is CASSLAEGQGGTQYF. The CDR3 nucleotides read TGCGCCAGCAGCTTGGCCGAGGGACAGGGAGGGACCCAGTACTTC.

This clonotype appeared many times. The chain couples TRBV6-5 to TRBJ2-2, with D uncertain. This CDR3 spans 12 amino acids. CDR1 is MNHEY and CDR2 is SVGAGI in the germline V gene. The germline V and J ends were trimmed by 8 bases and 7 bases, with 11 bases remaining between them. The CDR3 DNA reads TGTGCCAGCTCATGGAGCGACGGGGAGCTGTTTTTT. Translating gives CASSWSDGELFF.

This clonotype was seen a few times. The CDR3: CSARATEWGYTF. The CDR3 nucleotides read TGCAGTGCTAGAGCCACGGAGTGGGGCTACACCTTC. V gene TRBV20-1 combines with J gene TRBJ1-2; D remains ambiguous. V gave up 1 base and J gave up 8 bases, with 11 bases separating them. The germline gives CDR1 DFQATT, CDR2 SNEGSKA (reference sequence). The length of the CDR3 is 12 residues.

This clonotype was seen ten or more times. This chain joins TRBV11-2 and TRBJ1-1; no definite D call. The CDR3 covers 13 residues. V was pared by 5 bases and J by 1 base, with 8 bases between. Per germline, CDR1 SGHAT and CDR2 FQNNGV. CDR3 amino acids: CASSRWENTEAFF. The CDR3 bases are TGTGCCAGCAGCCGCTGGGAGAACACTGAAGCTTTCTTT.

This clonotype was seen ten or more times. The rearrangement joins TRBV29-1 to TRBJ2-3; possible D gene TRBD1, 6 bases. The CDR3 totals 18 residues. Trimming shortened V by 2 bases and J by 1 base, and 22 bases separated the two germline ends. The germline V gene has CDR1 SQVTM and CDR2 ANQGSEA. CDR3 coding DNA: TGCAGCGTTGAATGGGGGCCGGGGTTGTCGCGGCGCACAGATACGCAGTATTTT. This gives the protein CSVEWGPGLSRRTDTQYF.

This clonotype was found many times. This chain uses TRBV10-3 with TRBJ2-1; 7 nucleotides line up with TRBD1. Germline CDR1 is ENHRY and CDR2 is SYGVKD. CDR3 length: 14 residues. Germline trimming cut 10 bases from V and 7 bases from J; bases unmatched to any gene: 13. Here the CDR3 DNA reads TGTGCCACGATCGAGGGGGCCCCTTTTAATGAGCAGTTCTTC. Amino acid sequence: CATIEGAPFNEQFF.

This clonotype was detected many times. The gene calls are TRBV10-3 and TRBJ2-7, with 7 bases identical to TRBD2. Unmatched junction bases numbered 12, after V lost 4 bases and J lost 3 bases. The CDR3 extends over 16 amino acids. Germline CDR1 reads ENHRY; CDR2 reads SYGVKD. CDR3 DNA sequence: TGTGCCATCAGTGGGAGTGAAGGGACTATCGGCTACGAGCAGTACTTC. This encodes CAISGSEGTIGYEQYF.